The 5 T cell receptor beta chains presented below share a single source sample, sequenced in a study of blood T cells in healthy people across ages. It was with a sample-barcoded 5' primer and a J-beta primer mix that a second PCR of roughly 7 to 11 cycles was run. Via MiXCR, TCRdb re-called the 5' RACE reads, giving one row per CDR3 protein. The repertoire has 700,000 to 900,000 distinct CDR3 sequences, around a quarter of them found once; the top ten carry around 3%. A further study also used this sample, focusing on T cells of mothers and their children.

The sequenced material came from blood. These receptors were collected from a boy younger than 18 in good health.

J is TRBJ2-3 and V is TRBV7-3; 7 nucleotides align to TRBD2. There are 16 residues in the CDR3. Germline CDR1 reads SGHTA; CDR2 reads FQGTGA. V was pared by 1 base and J by 1 base, with 5 bases of the junction left unmatched. The CDR3 region is CASSLKPGLGTDTQYF. CDR3 DNA sequence: TGTGCCAGCAGCTTAAAACCAGGACTAGGCACAGATACGCAGTATTTT.

The V and J genes are TRBV3-1 and TRBJ2-2; no firm D call. Trimming left V 3 bases short and J 5 bases short, with 7 bases between. The CDR3 totals 13 residues. CDR1 and CDR2 from the germline V gene are LGHDT and YNNKEL (reference sequence). The chain's CDR3 is CASSQTGTGELFF. DNA for the CDR3: TGTGCCAGCAGCCAGACGGGTACCGGGGAGCTGTTTTTT. Variable domain in full (rest from reference TRBV3-1 and TRBJ2-2): DTAVSQTPKYLVTQMGNDKSIKCEQNLGHDTMYWYKQDSKKFLKIMFSYNNKELIINETVPNRFSPKSPDKAHLNLHINSLELGDSAVYFCASSQTGTGELFFGEGSRLTVL.

This clonotype has a handful of counts. This rearrangement joins TRBV28 to TRBJ2-5; 10 bases line up with TRBD2. Per germline, CDR1 MDHEN and CDR2 SYDVKM. The J segment lost 2 bases and the V segment lost 7 bases, leaving 10 bases of the junction unmatched. This CDR3 region has 16 residues. The CDR3 bases are TGTGCCAGCAACCGTCCTAGCGGGGGAGGTCAAGAGACCCAGTACTTC. It yields the protein CASNRPSGGGQETQYF.

This clonotype was observed a handful of times. The rearrangement joins TRBV24-1 to TRBJ2-3; D gene ambiguous. The V and J ends lost 5 bases and 3 bases respectively, with 8 bases between them. Germline CDR1 KGHDR, CDR2 SFDVKD. The CDR3 extends over 13 amino acids. The CDR3: CATSAPVTDTQYF. For the CDR3, the DNA is TGTGCCACCAGTGCCCCGGTTACAGATACGCAGTATTTT.

The chain employs TRBV2 and TRBJ1-3; possible D gene TRBD1, 5 bases. The V end lost 7 bases, the J end lost 6 bases, and 13 bases lay between the germline ends. The CDR3 runs to 13 residues. Germline V lookup: CDR1 SNHLY, CDR2 FYNNEI. CDR3 region: CASKARAENTIYF. The CDR3 DNA reads TGTGCCAGCAAGGCCAGGGCGGAAAACACCATATATTTT.